Presented here are 5 T cell receptor beta chains from one specimen sequenced in a study of cytomegalovirus exposure and HLA in healthy donors (dated 2017 in TCRdb). Receptor libraries were prepared by the immunoSEQ multiplex PCR assay. For the multiplex PCR, a mixture combining 60 forward primers for TCR Vbeta segments and 13 reverse primers for TCR Jbeta segments was used. In TCRdb, the immuneACCESS table is reduced to in-frame sequences with V and J assigned. These tables do not hold every clone; where another copy was compared, an unresolved V gene accounts for under half, and the others remain unexplained. Recorded for this sample are more than 150,000 clones; 80% of them occurred a single time. The ten largest account for 0.65% of the sample. Sequencing was done on a sample of PBMCs. These receptors were obtained from a boy between 10 and 17 years old in good health and CMV-seronegative.

Here the CDR3 DNA reads TGTGCCAGCAGCGTAAGAGCGGGGGGAGACGAGCAGTACTTC. Protein: CASSVRAGGDEQYF. The chain couples TRBV9 to TRBJ2-7; TRBD2 matches 9 bases. The germline V gene encodes CDR1 SGDLS and CDR2 YYNGEE. The CDR3 runs to 14 residues. V trimming: 1 base; J trimming: 5 bases; junction bases outside the gene matches: 4.

Concerning this clone: One junction end does not reproduce the germline sequence, and a read error may be involved. Other DNA sequences in the sample encode the same CDR3. The chain has TRBV7-3 and TRBJ1-1; perhaps TRBD1 as D (5 bases). Germline assignment: CDR1 SGHTA and CDR2 FQGTGA. The CDR3 totals 14 residues. CDR3 nucleotides: TGTGCCAGCAGCGTTGACAGTTTGAACACTGAGGCTTTCTTT. Its translation: CASSVDSLNTEAFF. The full variable domain, its missing parts supplied by reference TRBV7-3 and TRBJ1-1, is GAGVSQTPSNKVTEKGKYVELRCDPISGHTALYWYRQSLGQGPEFLIYFQGTGAADDSGLPNDRFFAVRPEGSVSTLKIQRTERGDSAVYLCASSVDSLNTEAFFGQGTRLTVV.

The rearrangement links TRBV5-4 to TRBJ2-1; 8 bases map to TRBD2. CDR3 length equals 14 residues. Trimming took 6 bases from V and 2 from J; bases not matched to a gene: 4. The germline CDR1 and CDR2 sequences are SGHNT and YYREEE (reference sequence). CDR3 in DNA: TGTGCCAGCAACCGAGCGGGAGCCTACAATGAGCAGTTCTTC. It yields the protein CASNRAGAYNEQFF. Supplemented by reference TRBV5-4 and TRBJ2-1, the full variable domain reads ETGVTQSPTHLIKTRGQQVTLRCSSQSGHNTVSWYQQALGQGPQFIFQYYREEENGRGNFPPRFSGLQFPNYSSELNVNALELDDSALYLCASNRAGAYNEQFFGPGTRLTVL.

The count of this clone is one. This rearrangement joins TRBV11-2 to TRBJ1-6, with D unclear. Germline loops: CDR1 SGHAT, CDR2 FQNNGV. The CDR3 is 12 amino acids. Between the trimmed V and J ends, which lost 2 bases and 13 bases, there was a span of 9 bases. The CDR3 sequence is CASSLSVGPLHF. The CDR3 nucleotides are TGTGCCAGCAGCTTATCGGTGGGCCCCCTCCACTTT.

This chain connects TRBV4-2 to TRBJ2-3; the match to TRBD2 covers 11 bases. Germline values: CDR1 LGHNA, CDR2 YNFKEQ. The CDR3 runs 16 residues. V trimming: 0 bases; J trimming: 5 bases; junction bases outside the gene matches: 4. This CDR3 is CASSQDLTSGVDTQYF. As DNA, the CDR3 is TGTGCCAGCAGCCAAGATTTGACTAGCGGGGTAGATACGCAGTATTTT.